Shown below are 2 T cell receptor beta chains from a single sample sequenced in a study of T cells in Graves' hyperthyroidism and ophthalmopathy. TCR beta CDR3 regions were amplified from RNA. Carried out on the TCR CDR3, a first-round RT-PCR used the HTBI primer set. A single record per CDR3 protein comes from TCRdb applying MiXCR to the multiplex PCR reads. The table has about 290,000 distinct CDR3 sequences, 10% to 15% seen once. The sample taken for sequencing was blood. The receptors come from a woman aged 25 to 45 with Graves' hyperthyroidism that later progressed to Graves' ophthalmopathy.

This clonotype was seen at least ten times. The CDR3 spells CASSPYAGVTEAFF. CDR3 nucleotides: TGTGCCAGCTCACCATACGCAGGGGTCACTGAAGCTTTCTTT. The J gene is TRBJ1-1, the V gene TRBV18, with a weak D call TRBD1 (6 bases). V gave up 2 bases and J gave up 4 bases, with 11 bases separating them. CDR1 and CDR2 (germline): KGHSH, LQKENI. This CDR3 is 14 amino acids long.

This chain uses TRBV20-1 with TRBJ2-7, with 13 nucleotides matching TRBD2. Germline lookup yields CDR1 DFQATT and CDR2 SNEGSKA (reference sequence). The CDR3 is made up of 15 amino acids. The ends lost 2 bases at V and 4 bases at J; junction bases unmatched: 5. In DNA form, the CDR3 reads TGCAGTGCTAGATCCGGGACTAGCGGGACTTACGAGCAGTACTTC. Protein sequence: CSARSGTSGTYEQYF.